A single sample gave rise to the 2 T cell receptor beta chains below, sequenced in a study of OX40 agonist ivuxolimab in advanced cancers. Library prep was done by the immunoSEQ multiplex PCR assay. This is the immuneACCESS table as TCRdb keeps it, with only in-frame sequences that have V and J called. A part of the clones is gone; compared with another copy, unresolved V genes explain less than half, and the rest is unexplained. This sample has about 36,000 clones in its table, and 74% of those were observed once. The ten most abundant clones make up 18% of the sample. This specimen consisted of CD4+ or CD8+ T cells sorted from blood, obtained in a trial of the OX40 agonist ivuxolimab. Source of these receptors: an adult with an advanced solid tumor such as melanoma, head and neck, liver or kidney cancer.

CDR3 residues: CASARGGGPDTQYF. The DNA for the CDR3 is TGTGCCAGCGCCAGGGGGGGCGGGCCGGATACGCAGTATTTT. The chain combines TRBV7-3 with TRBJ2-3; TRBD1 or TRBD2 may be the D gene (7 bases each). V lost 8 bases and J 6 bases, leaving 18 bases between the germline ends. The CDR3 spans 14 residues. Germline loops: CDR1 SGHTA, CDR2 FQGTGA.

The rearrangement uses TRBV13 and TRBJ2-3, with D uncertain. This CDR3 has 14 residues. V lost 1 base to trimming and J lost 3 bases, with 8 bases between them. Germline-derived CDR1 and CDR2 are PRHDT and FYEKMQ (reference sequence). The CDR3 protein is CASSLAAATDTQYF. The CDR3 coding sequence is TGTGCCAGCAGCTTAGCGGCAGCAACAGATACGCAGTATTTT.